This T cell receptor beta chain is drawn from a study of blood T cells in healthy people across ages (dated by TCRdb to 2013 to 2016). About the investigation overall: Template switching captured roughly one uniquely barcoded TCR beta cDNA molecule per two T cells in model experiments. Using deep sequencing normalized with unique cDNA molecular identifiers, the study measured how TCR beta repertoire diversity changes with age. The donors were divided into four age groups: young (average around 15 years), middle-aged (about 39), aged (approximately 64) and long-lived (around 87). To avoid experimental bias, donors of different ages were distributed randomly across sequencing lanes. Using the same blood draw, the study looked at two additional independent replicas of 1 million unique cDNA reads for two donors, one aged 18 to 30 and the other aged 80 or older. The study at large found these results: Observed TCR beta diversity correlated strongly with the percentage of naive T cells measured by flow cytometry. Compared with the aged group, the long-lived group had more naive CD4+ T cells, fewer expanded clones and increased TCR diversity, a pattern suggesting age selection. As age increased, observed TCR beta diversity per million T cells dropped in a roughly linear way, and a significant reduction was already evident by age 40. Because the CMV infection status of the donors was unknown, age-related changes in expanded clonotypes may potentially have been confounded. Bulk unsorted PBMC profiling prevented conclusive comparison of naive and antigen-experienced compartments. Estimates of total diversity based on one million sequenced T cells were considered lower bounds and underestimates.

A single count supports this clonotype. Its antigen is not yet known. It has no much larger one-base neighbor in the sample; base qualities were not kept. CDR1 is given as MNHEY and CDR2 as SVGAGI, both from the germline V gene. Relative to germline, V is 0 bases shorter and J is 7 bases shorter, with 9 bases between their ends. From the cysteine through the phenylalanine, the CDR3 covers 13 amino acids. The entry retains the CDR3 DNA only, 39 bases that are in frame from base 1. The approximately 41 donors, aged about 6 to 100 years, were systemically healthy Caucasian individuals from Russia. Around 10 milliliters of peripheral blood were collected from each donor into EDTA-treated Vacutainer tubes. PBMCs were isolated by Ficoll-Paque density-gradient centrifugation, with at least 7 million obtained per sample. Total RNA, at least 5.5 micrograms per sample, was extracted from PBMCs with Trizol reagent. Naive CD45RAhigh/CD27high T cell percentages were measured by flow cytometry on a PBMC aliquot from every donor.

The method was 5' RACE. The instrument given in TCRdb is Illumina HiSeq 2500. The second PCR ran for about 7 to 11 cycles and used a J-beta primer mix along with a sample-barcoded 5' primer. A template-switch 5' adaptor carrying 12 random nucleotides introduced a unique molecular identifier onto each TCR beta cDNA molecule. Each sample yielded at least 3 million CDR3-containing paired-end reads. The Mint cDNA synthesis kit, primed by a TRBC-specific oligonucleotide, was used to synthesize first-strand cDNA from all RNA. Following uracil-DNA glycosylase treatment, a first 18-cycle PCR with universal primers M1SS and BC2_uni_R was performed on all cDNA. In the source study's methods: Normalization of each sample was performed by random selection of 1 million high-quality reads, each carrying a distinct molecular identifier. Reads sharing molecular identifiers were discarded rather than binned into consensus sequences. MiTCR, set to a Q25 quality threshold and the strictest error-elimination algorithm, was used for CDR3 identification, clonotype clustering and error correction. A nonparametric unseen species model with Euler transformation was used to estimate lower-bound total TCR beta diversity. TCRdb trimmed the raw reads at Q25, called clones with MiXCR and kept productive beta chains. CDR3 protein duplicates are merged, each entry listing the most common genes and DNA. Here the V and J calls rest on TCRdb's processing, not on the authors' analysis. In this sample the table shows more than 1.4 million distinct CDR3 sequences, 35% to 45% of which occur a single time. Of the sample, 7.9% falls within the top ten clones.

The rearrangement combines TRBV6-5 with TRBJ1-1; TRBD1 is perhaps the D gene, given 6 matching bases. The sequenced material came from blood. The sequence derives from a young woman in good health. The DNA reads TGTGCCAGCAGTTACTCGAGGGGGGGTGAAGCTTTCTTT. Translation gives CASSYSRGGEAFF.